The 10 T cell receptor beta chains below were found in one sample sequenced in a study of T-cell memory formation after mild COVID-19 (dated by TCRdb to the early 2020s). The method was 5' RACE. The listed sequencing device is Illumina NovaSeq 6000. TCRdb trimmed the raw reads at Q25, called clones with MiXCR and kept productive beta chains. Here each entry gathers all rows of one CDR3 protein and keeps the most common genes and DNA. The sample includes a few hundred thousand distinct CDR3 sequences, with more than 15% observed a single time. Together, the top ten hold more than 20% of the sample. The specimen was PBMCs or a T cell subset sorted from them (not recorded which). The receptor set was obtained from a man aged 18 to 30 who had mild COVID-19 (a few samples of this study predate the infection). The sample titles of this study are shuffled in the database, so cell type and time point are left out; the donor was told from shared clones.

This clonotype was seen a few times. The rearrangement uses TRBV29-1 and TRBJ2-1, with TRBD2 as a possible D gene (7 bases). This CDR3 comprises 16 residues. The germline gives CDR1 SQVTM, CDR2 ANQGSEA. Trimming removed 4 bases from V and 0 bases from J, with 16 bases in between. The CDR3 DNA reads as TGCAGCGTTGTGGCGGGGGCTTTGAGCTCCTACAATGAGCAGTTCTTC. This sequence encodes CSVVAGALSSYNEQFF.

This clonotype has more than one count but fewer than ten. This rearrangement joins TRBV4-1 to TRBJ1-2, with unresolved D. The CDR3 loop spans 16 amino acids. The V end was cut by 0 bases, the J end by 4 bases, with 15 bases between. Germline CDR1 reads MGHRA; CDR2 reads YSYEKL. CDR3 coding DNA: TGCGCCAGCAGCCAAGATACAACCACTACGCGCTATGGCTACACCTTC. It specifies CASSQDTTTTRYGYTF.

This clonotype has a count of ten or more. This chain links TRBV4-2 with TRBJ2-5, with 7 bases lining up with TRBD2. Germline CDR1 and CDR2: LGHNA and YNFKEQ. The CDR3 extends over 15 amino acids. The ends lost 0 bases at V and 5 bases at J; junction bases unmatched: 6. The CDR3 sequence: CASSQDRGVQETQYF. CDR3 DNA: TGTGCCAGCAGCCAAGATCGGGGGGTTCAGGAGACCCAGTACTTC.

The chain carries TRBV6-2 or TRBV6-3 and TRBJ1-2; no reliable D call. This CDR3 has 13 amino acids. The V and J ends lost 4 bases and 4 bases respectively, with 10 bases between them. Germline V CDR1 and CDR2: MNHEY, SVGEGT. In DNA, the CDR3 is TGTGCCAGCAGTTCCGGCGGACTCTATGGCTACACCTTC. Protein sequence: CASSSGGLYGYTF.

This clonotype was detected many times. The chain carries TRBV7-7 and TRBJ2-3, with D possibly being TRBD1 or TRBD2 (5 bases each). This CDR3 spans 15 amino acids. The V end lost 5 bases, the J end lost 1 base, and 13 bases lay between the germline ends. CDR1 is SSHAT, CDR2 FNYEAQ, per germline (reference sequence). CDR3 protein: CASSKGSRGTDTQYF. CDR3 in DNA: TGTGCCAGCAGCAAGGGGAGCAGGGGCACAGATACGCAGTATTTT.

This clonotype was seen a handful of times. This chain joins TRBV7-8 and TRBJ2-7, with no clear D. CDR3 length: 15 residues. The V and J ends lost 1 base and 2 bases respectively, with 12 bases between them. Looked up from germline, CDR1 is SGHVS and CDR2 is FQNEAQ. CDR3 protein: CASSLEGRYTYEQYV. In nucleotides, the CDR3 is TGTGCCAGCAGCTTAGAGGGCAGGTACACCTACGAGCAGTACGTC.

The CDR3 bases are TGTGCCAGCAGCTGGATGACAGGCCCGAACACTGAAGCTTTCTTT. It codes for CASSWMTGPNTEAFF. J is TRBJ1-1 and V is TRBV7-8; TRBD1 might be the D (6 bases). Germline V gene lookup returns CDR1 SGHVS and CDR2 FQNEAQ. Trimming took 4 bases from V and 1 from J, leaving 13 bases between them. The CDR3 has 15 residues.

A few counts support this clonotype. The chain is built from TRBV3-1 and TRBJ2-1; D may be TRBD1 (6 bases). The CDR3 is made up of 15 amino acids. Deletions cut 0 bases from V and 8 bases from J, with 14 bases between. Germline V gene sequence: CDR1 LGHDT, CDR2 YNNKEL (reference sequence). Written as DNA, the CDR3 is TGTGCCAGCAGCCAAGAGGGGCAGGGGTACTATGAGCAGTTCTTC. Amino acids: CASSQEGQGYYEQFF.

This clonotype was seen more than once but under ten times. The CDR3 loop is CASSLADGQETQYF. CDR3 nucleotides: TGCGCCAGCAGCTTAGCCGACGGACAAGAGACCCAGTACTTC. J is TRBJ2-5 and V is TRBV5-1; D call uncertain. The V end lost 2 bases, the J end lost 2 bases, and 10 bases lay between the germline ends. The CDR3 length is 14 residues. The V gene's germline CDR1 is SGHRS and CDR2 YFSETQ.

The genes are TRBV20-1 and TRBJ1-4; 8 nucleotides line up with TRBD1. Trimming at V came to 0 bases and at J to 7 bases, leaving 4 bases not matched to a gene. This CDR3 is built from 14 residues. CDR1 DFQATT and CDR2 SNEGSKA come from the germline V gene (reference sequence). For the CDR3, the DNA is TGCAGTGCTAGAGATCGCAGGGGGCTTGAAAAACTGTTTTTT. Translating gives CSARDRRGLEKLFF.